This T cell receptor beta chain was captured by sequencing in a study of CD8 T cells in Susac syndrome. With 2 bases clipped from V and 7 bases from J, the junction kept 6 bases outside the gene matches. The CDR3 is 13 amino acids. The germline gives CDR1 GTSNPN, CDR2 SVGIG (reference sequence). RNA was extracted with the RNeasy kit, and a quantity of roughly 0.45 to 1 ug was reverse transcribed using random hexamers. The CDR3 of TCR beta was amplified by immunoSEQ multiplex PCR across 54 Vbeta and 13 Jbeta. TCRdb called the immunoSEQ multiplex PCR reads again in MiXCR, with one record for every CDR3 protein. Here the sample spans some 150,000 distinct CDR3 sequences, 94% being singletons.

The sequence came from a human donor in good health. The rearrangement links TRBV30 to TRBJ2-7; 9 bases are shared with TRBD2. Specimen: CD4+ T cells from PBMCs. The CDR3 DNA reads TGTGCCTGGAGTATAGCGGGAGCGGGAGAGCAGTACTTC. It is translated as CAWSIAGAGEQYF. The whole variable domain, remainder taken from reference TRBV30 and TRBJ2-7, is SQTIHQWPATLVQPVGSPLSLECTVEGTSNPNLYWYRQAAGRGLQLLFYSVGIGQISSEVPQNLSASRPQDRQFILSSKKLLLSDSGFYLCAWSIAGAGEQYFGPGTRLTVT.